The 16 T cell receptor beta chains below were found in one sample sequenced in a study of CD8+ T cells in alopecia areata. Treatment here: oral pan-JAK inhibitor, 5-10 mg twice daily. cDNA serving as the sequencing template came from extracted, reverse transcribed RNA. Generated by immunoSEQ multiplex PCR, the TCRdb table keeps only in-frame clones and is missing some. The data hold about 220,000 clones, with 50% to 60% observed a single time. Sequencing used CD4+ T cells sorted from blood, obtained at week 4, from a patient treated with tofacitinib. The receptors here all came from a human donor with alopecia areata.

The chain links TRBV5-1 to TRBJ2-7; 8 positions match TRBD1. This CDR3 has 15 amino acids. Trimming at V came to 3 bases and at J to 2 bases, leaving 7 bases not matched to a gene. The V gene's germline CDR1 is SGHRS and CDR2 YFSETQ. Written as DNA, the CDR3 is TGCGCCAGCAGCTCCGGGACAGGCAGAACCTACGAGCAGTACTTC. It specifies CASSSGTGRTYEQYF.

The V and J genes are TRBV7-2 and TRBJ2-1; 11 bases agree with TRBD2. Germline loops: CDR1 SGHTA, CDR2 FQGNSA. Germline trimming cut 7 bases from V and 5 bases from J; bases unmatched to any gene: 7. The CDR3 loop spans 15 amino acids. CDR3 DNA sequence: TGTGCCAGCACCTATCTAGCGGGGGGTAACAATGAGCAGTTCTTC. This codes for CASTYLAGGNNEQFF.

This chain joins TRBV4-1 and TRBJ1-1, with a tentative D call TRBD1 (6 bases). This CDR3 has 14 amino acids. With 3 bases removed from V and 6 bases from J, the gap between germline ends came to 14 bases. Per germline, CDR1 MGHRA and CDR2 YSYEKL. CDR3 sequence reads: CASSHPSGAAEAFF. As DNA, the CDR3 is TGCGCCAGCAGCCACCCCTCGGGGGCAGCTGAAGCTTTCTTT.

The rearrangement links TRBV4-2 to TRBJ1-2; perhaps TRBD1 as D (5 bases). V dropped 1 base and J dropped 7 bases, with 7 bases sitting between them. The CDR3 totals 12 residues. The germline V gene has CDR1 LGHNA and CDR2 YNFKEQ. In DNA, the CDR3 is TGTGCCAGCAGCCAAGCGGGGGGTGGCTACACCTTC. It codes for CASSQAGGGYTF.

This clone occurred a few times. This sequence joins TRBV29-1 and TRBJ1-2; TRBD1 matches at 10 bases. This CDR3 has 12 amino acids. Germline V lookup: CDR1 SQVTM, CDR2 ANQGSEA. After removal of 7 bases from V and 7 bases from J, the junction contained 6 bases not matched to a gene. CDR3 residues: CSADRGRGGYTF. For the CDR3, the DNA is TGCAGCGCAGACAGGGGGCGTGGTGGCTACACCTTC.

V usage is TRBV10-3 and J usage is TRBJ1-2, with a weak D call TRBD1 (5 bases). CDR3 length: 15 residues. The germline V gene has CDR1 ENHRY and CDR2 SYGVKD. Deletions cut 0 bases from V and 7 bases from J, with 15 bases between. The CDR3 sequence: CAISESGANQVGYTF. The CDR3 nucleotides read TGTGCCATCAGTGAGTCCGGGGCTAATCAAGTTGGCTACACCTTC.

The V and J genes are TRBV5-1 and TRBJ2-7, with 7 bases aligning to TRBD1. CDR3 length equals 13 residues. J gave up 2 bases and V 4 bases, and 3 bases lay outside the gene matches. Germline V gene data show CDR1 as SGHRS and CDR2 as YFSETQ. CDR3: CASSPTGTYEQYF. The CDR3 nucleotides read TGCGCCAGCAGCCCGACAGGGACCTACGAGCAGTACTTC.

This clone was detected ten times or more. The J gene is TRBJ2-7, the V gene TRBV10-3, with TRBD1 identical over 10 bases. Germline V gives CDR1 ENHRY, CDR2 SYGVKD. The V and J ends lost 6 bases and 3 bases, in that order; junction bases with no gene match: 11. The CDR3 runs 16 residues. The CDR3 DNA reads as TGTGCCATCAGCACTACCTCGGGGGACAGGGGCTACGAGCAGTACTTC. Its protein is CAISTTSGDRGYEQYF.

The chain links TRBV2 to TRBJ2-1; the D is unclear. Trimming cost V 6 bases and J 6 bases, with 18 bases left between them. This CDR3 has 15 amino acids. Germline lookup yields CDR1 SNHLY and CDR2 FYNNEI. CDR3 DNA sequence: TGTGCCAGCAGCCAACCCTCGGACCCGGGCAATGAGCAGTTCTTC. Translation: CASSQPSDPGNEQFF.

CDR3 residues: CSVAAGDSGDTQYF. DNA for the CDR3: TGCAGCGTTGCTGCGGGGGACAGTGGGGATACGCAGTATTTT. This chain uses TRBV29-1 with TRBJ2-3; the D gene could be TRBD1 or TRBD2 (7 bases each). Per the germline V gene, CDR1 is SQVTM and CDR2 is ANQGSEA. V lost 4 bases, J lost 6 bases, and 17 bases lay in between. The CDR3 length is 14 residues.

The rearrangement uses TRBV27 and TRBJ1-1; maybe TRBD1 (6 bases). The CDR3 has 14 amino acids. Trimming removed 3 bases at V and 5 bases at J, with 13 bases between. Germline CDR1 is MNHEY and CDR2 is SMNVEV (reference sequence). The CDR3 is CASSLRGKKTEAFF. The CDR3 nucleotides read TGTGCCAGCAGTTTGAGGGGGAAGAAGACTGAAGCTTTCTTT.

CDR3 in DNA: TGTGCCAGTAGTATTTCCCGGGACAAACCGCAGTACTTC. As protein: CASSISRDKPQYF. The gene calls are TRBV19 and TRBJ2-7, with D possibly matching TRBD1 (6 bases). This CDR3 is 13 amino acids long. Per germline, CDR1 LNHDA and CDR2 SQIVND (reference sequence). The V end was cut by 3 bases, the J end by 9 bases, with 15 bases between.

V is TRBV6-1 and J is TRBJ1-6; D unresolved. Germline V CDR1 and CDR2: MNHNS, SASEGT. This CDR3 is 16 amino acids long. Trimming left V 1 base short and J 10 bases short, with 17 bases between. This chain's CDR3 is CASSEDGMVGHSPLHF. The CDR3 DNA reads TGTGCCAGCAGTGAAGATGGGATGGTGGGTCACTCACCCCTCCACTTT.

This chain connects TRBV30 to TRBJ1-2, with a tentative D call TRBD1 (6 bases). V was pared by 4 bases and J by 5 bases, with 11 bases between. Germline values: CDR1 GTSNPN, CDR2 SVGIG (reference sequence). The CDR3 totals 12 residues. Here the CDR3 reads CAWIGQQYGYTF. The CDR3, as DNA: TGTGCCTGGATTGGACAGCAATATGGCTACACCTTC.

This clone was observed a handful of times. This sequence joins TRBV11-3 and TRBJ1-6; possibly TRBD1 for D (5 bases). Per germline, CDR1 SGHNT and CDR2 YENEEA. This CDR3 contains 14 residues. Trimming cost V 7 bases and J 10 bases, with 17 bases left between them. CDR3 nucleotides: TGTGCCAGCACCCTGGGGGACGAAAGGTCACCCCTCCACTTT. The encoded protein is CASTLGDERSPLHF.

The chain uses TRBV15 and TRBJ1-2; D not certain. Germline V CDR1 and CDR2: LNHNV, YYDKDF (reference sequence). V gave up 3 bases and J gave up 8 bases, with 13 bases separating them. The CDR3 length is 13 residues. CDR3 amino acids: CATSSPSRGGYTF. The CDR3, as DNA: TGTGCCACCAGCAGTCCGTCCCGAGGGGGCTACACCTTC.